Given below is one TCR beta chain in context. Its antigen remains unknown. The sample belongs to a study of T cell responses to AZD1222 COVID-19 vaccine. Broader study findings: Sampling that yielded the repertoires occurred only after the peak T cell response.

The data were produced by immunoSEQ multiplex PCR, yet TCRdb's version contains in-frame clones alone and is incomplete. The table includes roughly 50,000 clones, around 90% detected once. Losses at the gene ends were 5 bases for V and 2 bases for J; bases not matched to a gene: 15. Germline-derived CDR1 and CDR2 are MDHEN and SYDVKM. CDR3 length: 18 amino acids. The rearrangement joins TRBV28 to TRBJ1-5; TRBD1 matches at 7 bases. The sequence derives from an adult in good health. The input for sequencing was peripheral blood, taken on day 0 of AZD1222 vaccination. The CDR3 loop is CASSEGQAPPRGNQPQHF. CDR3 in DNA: TGTGCCAGCAGTGAAGGACAGGCCCCACCTCGAGGCAATCAGCCCCAGCATTTT.